Listed below are T cell receptor beta chains from one sample, sequenced in a study of blood T cell dynamics during melanoma immunotherapy. Only in-frame clones appear in the TCRdb table, and some are missing; sequencing was by immunoSEQ multiplex PCR. Of over 20,000 clones in the sample, nearly 90% were seen once. This specimen was blood, taken from a patient treated with checkpoint blockade. Every receptor here comes from a human donor with melanoma. CDR3s include the opening cysteine and the closing phenylalanine or tryptophan. D genes are given only for firm matches. Clone sizes are given selectively: once, few, many, or a class where the clone is expanded.

V	size	J	D	CDR3	DNA
TRBV7-3	-	TRBJ2-2	TRBD2	CASSLKGTSGAYTGELFF	TGTGCCAGCAGCTTAAAAGGCACTAGCGGGGCCTACACCGGGGAGCTGTTTTTT
TRBV21-1	-	TRBJ2-2	-	CASSDRGRGNTGELFF	TGTGCCAGCAGCGACAGGGGGCGCGGGAACACCGGGGAGCTGTTTTTT
TRBV19	-	TRBJ1-5	TRBD1	CASSSWTGGSNQPQHF	TGTGCCAGTAGTTCATGGACAGGGGGAAGCAATCAGCCCCAGCATTTT
TRBV19	-	TRBJ2-7	TRBD2	CATAAGVSYEQYF	TGTGCCACCGCAGCGGGAGTTTCCTACGAGCAGTACTTC
TRBV11-2	once	TRBJ1-5	-	CASSLARAWGNQPQHF	TGTGCCAGCAGCTTAGCCAGGGCGTGGGGCAATCAGCCCCAGCATTTT
TRBV27	-	TRBJ1-2	-	CASSFTAINYGYTF	TGTGCCAGCAGTTTCACGGCAATTAACTATGGCTACACCTTC
TRBV7-2	-	TRBJ1-2	-	CASSLEGFRYSYTF	TGTGCCAGCAGCTTAGAGGGGTTCCGCTATAGCTACACCTTC
TRBV7-2	-	TRBJ2-7	TRBD1	CASSKGQGLDEQYF	TGTGCCAGCAGCAAGGGACAGGGGCTCGACGAGCAGTACTTC
TRBV19	-	TRBJ2-7	-	CASSPIYGRGTRPNEQYF	TGTGCCAGTAGTCCAATATATGGGAGAGGGACAAGGCCCAACGAGCAGTACTTC
TRBV7-3	once	TRBJ1-1	-	CASSLTVSWGAGNTEAFF	TGTGCCAGCAGCTTAACGGTCTCTTGGGGGGCTGGGAACACTGAAGCTTTCTTT
TRBV6-5	-	TRBJ1-1	TRBD1	CASSRGTGDTEAFF	TGTGCCAGCAGCCGCGGAACAGGGGACACTGAAGCTTTCTTT
TRBV10-1	-	TRBJ2-2	-	CASSVGATDTGELFF	TGCGCCAGCAGCGTCGGGGCAACCGACACCGGGGAGCTGTTTTTT
TRBV6-1	few	TRBJ2-2	-	CASSEIGLGINTGELFF	TGTGCCAGCAGTGAGATAGGCCTCGGTATAAACACCGGGGAGCTGTTTTTT
TRBV2	once	TRBJ1-2	TRBD1	CASRPDRGTYGYTF	TGTGCCAGCAGACCCGACAGGGGCACCTATGGCTACACCTTC
TRBV6-5	-	TRBJ1-1	-	CASSTGLAEAFF	TGTGCCAGCAGCACAGGGCTCGCTGAAGCTTTCTTT
TRBV6-6	once	TRBJ2-1	-	CASSYGTVYNEQFF	TGTGCCAGCAGTTACGGTACGGTTTACAATGAGCAGTTCTTC
TRBV7-8	-	TRBJ2-2	-	CASSSSRAGAHTGELFF	TGTGCCAGCAGCTCCTCCAGGGCAGGGGCGCACACCGGGGAGCTGTTTTTT
TRBV7-3	-	TRBJ2-7	-	CASSLQGAVHEQYF	TGTGCCAGCAGCTTACAAGGGGCGGTCCACGAGCAGTACTTC
TRBV9	-	TRBJ2-6	TRBD1	CASSLDRAALSGANVLTF	TGTGCCAGCAGCCTTGACAGGGCAGCTCTGTCTGGGGCCAACGTCCTGACTTTC
TRBV30	-	TRBJ2-1	-	CAWSVGAYNEQFF	TGTGCCTGGAGTGTAGGGGCATACAATGAGCAGTTCTTC
TRBV4-1	-	TRBJ2-1	TRBD2	CASSHGFSGIYNEQFF	TGCGCCAGCAGCCATGGGTTTAGCGGGATCTACAATGAGCAGTTCTTC
TRBV14	-	TRBJ2-7	TRBD2	CASSQSTGGLSYEQYF	TGTGCCAGCAGCCAAAGTACGGGAGGGCTATCGTACGAGCAGTACTTC
TRBV30	once	TRBJ1-1	-	CAWSVLQDTEAFF	TGTGCCTGGAGTGTACTACAGGATACTGAAGCTTTCTTT
TRBV5-1	-	TRBJ2-2	-	CASSLVAGETGELFF	TGCGCCAGCAGCTTGGTGGCAGGGGAGACCGGGGAGCTGTTTTTT
TRBV10-2	-	TRBJ2-2	TRBD1	CASSLDRAGTGELFF	TGCGCCAGCAGTTTGGACAGGGCGGGCACCGGGGAGCTGTTTTTT
TRBV7-6	-	TRBJ2-5	TRBD2	CASTLDRGGAIRETQYF	TGTGCCAGCACCTTAGATCGCGGGGGGGCTATTAGAGAGACCCAGTACTTC
TRBV7-8	-	TRBJ2-4	TRBD2	CASSLFASGGLTKNIQYF	TGTGCCAGCAGCTTATTTGCTAGCGGGGGTCTGACCAAAAACATTCAGTACTTC
TRBV5-1	-	TRBJ2-5	-	CASSLDTVGGQYF	TGCGCCAGCAGCTTGGATACCGTCGGGGGACAGTACTTC
TRBV30	-	TRBJ2-2	-	CAWSVRPLHTGELFF	TGTGCCTGGAGTGTACGGCCACTTCACACCGGGGAGCTGTTTTTT
TRBV5-5	-	TRBJ2-2	-	CASSFLVLDLGELFF	TGTGCCAGCAGCTTCCTAGTACTCGATCTAGGGGAGCTGTTTTTT
TRBV7-2	-	TRBJ1-2	-	CASSSRYGTEANYGYTF	TGTGCCAGCAGCTCACGATATGGGACGGAAGCTAACTATGGCTACACCTTC
TRBV11-3	-	TRBJ1-1	-	CASSLDLTAENTEAFF	TGTGCCAGCAGCTTAGATTTAACAGCCGAGAACACTGAAGCTTTCTTT
TRBV5-1	-	TRBJ2-2	-	CASSEGQNTGELFF	TGCGCCAGCAGCGAGGGACAGAACACCGGGGAGCTGTTTTTT
TRBV13	-	TRBJ2-7	-	CASSWLRATEQYF	TGTGCCAGCAGCTGGCTCAGGGCTACCGAGCAGTACTTC
TRBV30	few	TRBJ1-3	-	CAWSVRRFGNTIYF	TGTGCCTGGAGTGTACGGCGTTTTGGAAACACCATATATTTT
TRBV6-6	-	TRBJ1-2	-	CASSYDGAHYGYTF	TGTGCCAGCAGTTACGACGGAGCTCACTATGGCTACACCTTC
TRBV18	-	TRBJ2-5	-	CASSPTSPLEIQETQYF	TGTGCCAGCTCGCCCACTTCCCCACTGGAGATTCAAGAGACCCAGTACTTC
TRBV5-6	-	TRBJ2-7	-	CASSRTGLSYEQYF	TGTGCCAGCAGCAGAACAGGGCTCTCCTACGAGCAGTACTTC
TRBV30	-	TRBJ1-1	-	CAWSVRSTEAFF	TGTGCCTGGAGTGTAAGGTCCACTGAAGCTTTCTTT
TRBV7-8	-	TRBJ2-1	-	CASSPHRSSYNEQFF	TGTGCCAGCAGCCCACACAGGAGCTCCTACAATGAGCAGTTCTTC
TRBV6-1	-	TRBJ2-7	-	CASTEAWEQYF	TGTGCCAGCACAGAGGCCTGGGAGCAGTACTTC
TRBV6-5	-	TRBJ2-7	-	CASSQTGRYEQYF	TGTGCCAGCAGTCAGACAGGCCGATACGAGCAGTACTTC
TRBV11-2	-	TRBJ2-7	-	CASSAYRGRSYEQYF	TGTGCCAGCAGCGCCTACCGTGGTCGGTCCTACGAGCAGTACTTC
TRBV18	few	TRBJ1-4	-	CASSPFRGTTNEKLFF	TGTGCCAGCTCACCCTTTCGGGGGACGACTAATGAAAAACTGTTTTTT
TRBV30	-	TRBJ2-7	TRBD1	CAWRVLVDRGYEQYF	TGTGCCTGGAGGGTCCTCGTCGACAGGGGCTACGAGCAGTACTTC
TRBV5-1	-	TRBJ1-2	-	CASSSGLNYGYTF	TGCGCCAGCAGCTCCGGGCTTAACTATGGCTACACCTTC
TRBV7-9	-	TRBJ2-5	TRBD1	CASSLAGQVQETQYF	TGTGCCAGCAGCTTAGCGGGACAGGTCCAAGAGACCCAGTACTTC
TRBV28	once	TRBJ1-1	TRBD1	CASRTPGGRNTEAFF	TGTGCCAGCAGGACGCCAGGGGGAAGGAACACTGAAGCTTTCTTT
TRBV29-1	-	TRBJ1-1	-	CSVDTGFTEAFF	TGCAGCGTTGATACAGGGTTCACTGAAGCTTTCTTT
TRBV6-6	-	TRBJ1-5	-	CASSYKGNQPQHF	TGTGCCAGCAGTTACAAAGGCAACCAGCCCCAGCATTTT
TRBV13	-	TRBJ1-1	-	CASSLVLGGTEAFF	TGTGCCAGCAGCTTAGTCTTGGGGGGAACTGAAGCTTTCTTT
TRBV14	-	TRBJ2-7	-	CASSQGQASSYEQYF	TGTGCCAGCAGCCAAGGACAGGCTAGCTCCTACGAGCAGTACTTC
TRBV29-1	-	TRBJ2-5	TRBD2	CSVATGTKQETQYF	TGCAGCGTTGCTACCGGGACTAAGCAAGAGACCCAGTACTTC
TRBV7-3	-	TRBJ2-1	TRBD1	CASSGTGSGEQFF	TGTGCCAGCAGCGGGACAGGGTCGGGTGAGCAGTTCTTC
TRBV5-1	-	TRBJ1-1	TRBD1	CASSIGTAREAFF	TGCGCCAGCAGCATAGGGACAGCCCGGGAAGCTTTCTTT
TRBV30	-	TRBJ2-2	-	CAWKLQVNANTGELFF	TGTGCCTGGAAGTTACAGGTTAACGCGAACACCGGGGAGCTGTTTTTT
TRBV18	-	TRBJ1-3	-	CASSPGGAGNTIYF	TGTGCCAGCTCACCAGGAGGGGCCGGAAACACCATATATTTT
TRBV19	-	TRBJ1-1	-	CASTLTANTEAFF	TGTGCCAGTACCTTAACAGCGAACACTGAAGCTTTCTTT